These 26 T cell receptor beta chains were all obtained from the same sample, sequenced in a study of cytotoxic CD8 clonotypes in ibrutinib-treated CLL. Sequenced by immunoSEQ multiplex PCR; TCRdb stores in-frame clones only, minus some. Found here are roughly 250,000 clones, under 75% of them singletons; the top ten hold approximately 15%. The source material was PBMCs, sampled after 24 months of ibrutinib treatment. These receptors all stem from a human donor with chronic lymphocytic leukemia.

The rearrangement links TRBV5-1 to TRBJ1-1; tentative D call: TRBD1 (5 bases). The ends were cut back, 3 bases at V and 1 base at J, with 13 bases in the middle. The CDR3 contains 15 residues. In germline, CDR1 is SGHRS, CDR2 YFSETQ. CDR3 protein: CASSSETAKNTEAFF. CDR3 in DNA: TGCGCCAGCAGCTCGGAGACAGCTAAGAACACTGAAGCTTTCTTT.

This sequence joins TRBV4-3 and TRBJ2-7, with D perhaps matching TRBD2 (5 bases). V lost 0 bases and J 0 bases, leaving 9 bases between the germline ends. The CDR3 is 15 amino acids. Germline CDR1 is LGHNA and CDR2 is YSLEER. CDR3 amino acids: CASSQDRRSSYEQYF. The DNA of the CDR3 is TGCGCCAGCAGCCAAGATAGGAGGAGCTCCTACGAGCAGTACTTC.

The CDR3 region is CASSVASYEQYF. The CDR3 bases are TGTGCCAGCAGTGTGGCCAGCTACGAGCAGTACTTC. J is TRBJ2-7 and V is TRBV6-4; D call uncertain. V gave up 4 bases and J gave up 3 bases, with 7 bases separating them. In germline, CDR1 is MRHNA, CDR2 SNTAGT. CDR3 length equals 12 residues.

V is TRBV5-1 and J is TRBJ2-2, with a weak D call TRBD2 (6 bases). The V gene lost 2 bases and the J gene lost 0 bases, with 14 bases spanning the gap. The CDR3 has 17 amino acids. In germline, CDR1 is SGHRS, CDR2 YFSETQ. DNA for the CDR3: TGCGCCAGCAGCTTAGGGTCGTCGGGGGCGAACACCGGGGAGCTGTTTTTT. Translating gives CASSLGSSGANTGELFF.

With respect to this clone: The junction does not match germline at one end; this may be a read error. The V and J genes are TRBV7-6 and TRBJ1-4; D not certain. From germline, CDR1 is SGHVS and CDR2 FNYEAQ. The CDR3 spans 15 residues. Here the CDR3 reads CASSLGGSTTEKLFF. The CDR3 DNA reads as TGTGCCAGCAGCTTAGGTGGGAGCACTACTGAAAAACTGTTTTTT. Complete variable domain (other parts from reference TRBV7-6 and TRBJ1-4): GAGVSQSPRYKVTKRGQDVALRCDPISGHVSLYWYRQALGQGPEFLTYFNYEAQQDKSGLPNDRFSAERPEGSISTLTIQRTEQRDSAMYRCASSLGGSTTEKLFFGSGTQLSVL.

The rearrangement uses TRBV29-1 and TRBJ2-7, with D possibly TRBD2 on 5 matching bases. Germline lookup yields CDR1 SQVTM and CDR2 ANQGSEA. Trimming took 4 bases from V and 6 from J, leaving 7 bases between them. There are 10 residues in the CDR3. DNA for the CDR3: TGCAGCGTTGGTGGGAGCGAGCAGTACTTC. Protein product: CSVGGSEQYF.

This clone has just a few counts. DNA of the CDR3: TGTGCCAGCAGCACCGGACTAGCGGGAGTACATGAGCAGTTCTTC. It encodes CASSTGLAGVHEQFF. The V call is TRBV5-4, the J call TRBJ2-1, with 13 bases fitting TRBD2. J lost 8 bases, V lost 4 bases, and 6 bases had no gene match. The germline V gene has CDR1 SGHNT and CDR2 YYREEE (reference sequence). The CDR3 runs to 15 residues. The full variable domain, rest sourced from reference TRBV5-4 and TRBJ2-1, is ETGVTQSPTHLIKTRGQQVTLRCSSQSGHNTVSWYQQALGQGPQFIFQYYREEENGRGNFPPRFSGLQFPNYSSELNVNALELDDSALYLCASSTGLAGVHEQFFGPGTRLTVL.

V usage is TRBV25-1 and J usage is TRBJ2-3; TRBD2 matches 9 bases. The CDR3 length is 17 residues. Germline CDR1 reads MGHDK; CDR2 reads SYGVNS. J was trimmed by 3 bases and V by 1 base; bases with no gene match: 8. CDR3 sequence reads: CASSELGLAGRTDTQYF. DNA for the CDR3: TGTGCCAGCAGTGAATTAGGCCTAGCGGGGAGGACAGATACGCAGTATTTT.

This sequence joins TRBV19 and TRBJ1-1; the D gene is possibly TRBD1 (6 bases). Germline CDR1 LNHDA, CDR2 SQIVND (reference sequence). This CDR3 is 15 amino acids long. With 3 bases removed from V and 1 base from J, the gap between germline ends came to 12 bases. Written as DNA, the CDR3 is TGTGCCAGTAGTATTGGACCGGGACAGAACACTGAAGCTTTCTTT. Its protein product is CASSIGPGQNTEAFF.

This sequence joins TRBV7-9 and TRBJ1-1; D call uncertain. Trimming shortened V by 4 bases and J by 0 bases, and 15 bases separated the two germline ends. Germline V gives CDR1 SEHNR, CDR2 FQNEAQ (reference sequence). CDR3 length: 16 amino acids. The CDR3 region has the DNA TGTGCCAGCAGCTCCTGGGCCCGCAGAATGAACACTGAAGCTTTCTTT. Encoded protein: CASSSWARRMNTEAFF.

The V gene is TRBV6-5, the J gene TRBJ1-2; the D is unclear. The V end lost 4 bases, the J end lost 2 bases, and 11 bases lay between the germline ends. CDR1 is MNHEY, CDR2 SVGAGI, per germline. CDR3 length: 14 amino acids. CDR3 bases: TGTGCCAGCAGTTCAGGCCCTGGCAACTATGGCTACACCTTC. This gives the protein CASSSGPGNYGYTF.

The chain is built from TRBV4-3 and TRBJ1-4; the match to TRBD1 covers 10 bases. Germline V gene data show CDR1 as LGHNA and CDR2 as YSLEER. This CDR3 contains 15 residues. Trimming removed 3 bases from V and 2 bases from J; junction bases left unmatched: 0. CDR3 protein: CASSQDRGTNEKLFF. The CDR3 DNA follows: TGCGCCAGCAGCCAGGACAGGGGGACTAATGAAAAACTGTTTTTT.

V is TRBV5-8 and J is TRBJ1-2, with 8 bases that match TRBD1. This CDR3 has 17 amino acids. CDR1 SGHTS and CDR2 YDEGEE come from the germline V gene. J lost 3 bases, V lost 1 base, and 11 bases had no gene match. Here the CDR3 DNA reads TGTGCCAGCAGCTTGCGCCAAACTAAGACAGGGGACTATGGCTACACCTTC. It specifies CASSLRQTKTGDYGYTF. The full variable domain, with the rest looked up from reference TRBV5-8 and TRBJ1-2, is EAGVTQSPTHLIKTRGQQATLRCSPISGHTSVYWYQQALGLGLQFLLWYDEGEERNRGNFPPRFSGRQFPNYSSELNVNALELEDSALYLCASSLRQTKTGDYGYTFGSGTRLTVV.

V and J are TRBV29-1 and TRBJ2-2; the D gene is possibly TRBD1 (5 bases). Germline V gives CDR1 SQVTM, CDR2 ANQGSEA. This CDR3 is 12 amino acids long. CDR3: CSSAQDTGELFF. The CDR3 DNA reads TGCAGTTCCGCACAGGACACCGGGGAGCTGTTTTTT.

The chain joins TRBV9 to TRBJ2-1; D might be TRBD2 (6 bases). V was trimmed by 1 base and J by 10 bases, leaving 9 bases between them. From germline, CDR1 is SGDLS and CDR2 YYNGEE. The CDR3 consists of 12 residues. The DNA of the CDR3 is TGTGCCAGCAGCGTATGGAGGGGAGAGCAGTTCTTC. It is translated as CASSVWRGEQFF.

The rearrangement uses TRBV11-2 and TRBJ2-5; 8 positions agree with TRBD2. Germline V lookup: CDR1 SGHAT, CDR2 FQNNGV. CDR3 length equals 15 residues. Trimming removed 1 base from V and 2 bases from J; junction bases left unmatched: 3. The CDR3 region is CASSLGASGQETQYF. DNA of the CDR3: TGTGCCAGCAGCTTAGGGGCTAGCGGGCAAGAGACCCAGTACTTC.

This clone was seen just once. V gene TRBV28 combines with J gene TRBJ1-2; 7 nucleotides match TRBD1. This CDR3 comprises 15 residues. Germline CDR1 MDHEN, CDR2 SYDVKM. Losses at the gene ends were 5 bases for V and 6 bases for J; bases not matched to a gene: 12. Here the CDR3 DNA reads TGTGCCAGCAGTCCCCCGAGACAGGGCGTAGATGGCTACACCTTC. This codes for CASSPPRQGVDGYTF.

This rearrangement joins TRBV18 to TRBJ1-5; 10 positions match TRBD1. The length of the CDR3 is 15 residues. With V trimmed by 2 bases and J by 6 bases, 4 bases remained unmatched. Germline lookup yields CDR1 KGHSH and CDR2 LQKENI. CDR3 sequence (DNA): TGTGCCAGCTCACCATTCGGGACAGGGGTTCAGCCCCAGCATTTT. It encodes CASSPFGTGVQPQHF.

The rearrangement links TRBV23-1 to TRBJ2-7, with unresolved D. TRBV23-1 is an ORF for which the function is uncertain. The CDR3 sequence is 14 residues long. The V end lost 7 bases, the J end lost 0 bases, and 13 bases lay between the germline ends. The CDR3: CASKVVWGSYEQYF. The DNA of the CDR3 is TGCGCCAGCAAGGTAGTGTGGGGCTCCTACGAGCAGTACTTC.

This clone was observed once. The rearrangement joins TRBV5-4 to TRBJ2-7; a possible D gene is TRBD1 (6 bases). The CDR3 is 17 residues long. Trimming pared 5 bases from V and 2 bases from J, leaving 23 bases between. Germline CDR1 reads SGHNT; CDR2 reads YYREEE (reference sequence). In DNA form, the CDR3 reads TGTGCCAGCAGATCAATTATCGGACAGTCGGCAGCCTACGAGCAGTACTTC. Translating it yields CASRSIIGQSAAYEQYF.

This chain links TRBV6-5 with TRBJ1-5; the D is unclear. Trimming removed 3 bases at V and 4 bases at J, with 4 bases between. This CDR3 spans 12 amino acids. Germline CDR1 MNHEY, CDR2 SVGAGI. This CDR3 is CASSYRNQPQHF. Here the CDR3 DNA reads TGTGCCAGCAGTTATCGGAATCAGCCCCAGCATTTT.

The V gene is TRBV7-8, the J gene TRBJ2-7; 11 bases align to TRBD2. The V segment lost 5 bases and the J segment 12 bases; nucleotides outside the gene matches: 9. There are 13 residues in the CDR3. Germline V gene sequence: CDR1 SGHVS, CDR2 FQNEAQ. CDR3 loop: CASSNQLAGELYF. The CDR3 nucleotides read TGTGCCAGCAGCAACCAACTAGCGGGAGAGTTGTACTTC.

V usage is TRBV6-5 and J usage is TRBJ2-7; 9 nucleotides match TRBD2. The CDR3 covers 15 residues. Germline V gene lookup returns CDR1 MNHEY and CDR2 SVGAGI. J was trimmed by 2 bases and V by 2 bases; bases with no gene match: 4. CDR3 DNA: TGTGCCAGCAGTTACCAAGCGGGAGGAACCTACGAGCAGTACTTC. Amino acids: CASSYQAGGTYEQYF.

This clone has only a few counts. The V gene is TRBV27, the J gene TRBJ2-2; TRBD1 aligns across 10 bases. The CDR3 runs to 17 residues. CDR1 and CDR2 from the germline V gene are MNHEY and SMNVEV (reference sequence). With 6 bases clipped from V and 0 bases from J, the junction kept 7 bases outside the gene matches. CDR3 in DNA: TGTGCCAGCAGCCGAATGGGACAGGGGACGAACACCGGGGAGCTGTTTTTT. Residues: CASSRMGQGTNTGELFF.

This clone occurred a few times. The rearrangement joins TRBV7-3 to TRBJ2-1; 8 bases line up with TRBD2. In germline, CDR1 is SGHTA, CDR2 FQGTGA. The CDR3 is made up of 15 amino acids. Trimming took 2 bases from V and 5 from J; bases not matched to a gene: 5. For the CDR3, the DNA is TGTGCCAGCAGCTTATTAGCGGGATTCAACAATGAGCAGTTCTTC. Its protein is CASSLLAGFNNEQFF.

Note on this clone: Other DNA sequences in the same sample also yield this CDR3. The gene calls are TRBV19 and TRBJ1-5, with 10 bases matching TRBD1. Germline V gives CDR1 LNHDA, CDR2 SQIVND (reference sequence). The CDR3 spans 14 residues. Unmatched junction bases numbered 0, after V lost 5 bases and J lost 2 bases. The CDR3 DNA follows: TGTGCCAGTAGTGGACAGGGGGGCAATCAGCCCCAGCATTTT. As protein: CASSGQGGNQPQHF.